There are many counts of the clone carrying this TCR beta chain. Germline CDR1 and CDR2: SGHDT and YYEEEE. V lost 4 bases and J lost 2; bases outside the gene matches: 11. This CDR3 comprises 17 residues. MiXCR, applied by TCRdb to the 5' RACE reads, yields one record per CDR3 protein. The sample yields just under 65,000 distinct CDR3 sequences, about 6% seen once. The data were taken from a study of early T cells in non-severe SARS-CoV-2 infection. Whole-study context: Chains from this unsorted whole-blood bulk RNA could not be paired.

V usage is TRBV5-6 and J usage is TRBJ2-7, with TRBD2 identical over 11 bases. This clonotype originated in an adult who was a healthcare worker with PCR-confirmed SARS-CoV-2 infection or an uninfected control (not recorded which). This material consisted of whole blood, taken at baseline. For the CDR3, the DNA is TGTGCCAGCAGCGCTGGGCCTAGCGGGAGGATTACCTACGAGCAGTACTTC. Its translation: CASSAGPSGRITYEQYF.